This T cell receptor beta chain derives from a study of chronic HIV infection and antiretroviral therapy. In TCRdb, the 5' RACE reads were re-called with MiXCR into one record per CDR3 protein. The sample yields approximately 47,000 distinct CDR3 sequences, about 19% seen once. The CDR3 extends over 16 amino acids. The J segment lost 2 bases and the V segment lost 6 bases, leaving 5 bases of the junction unmatched. Germline CDR1 and CDR2: MDHEN and SYDVKM. This receptor was identified in an adult who had HIV and had not received antiretroviral therapy, or was an uninfected healthy control (not recorded which). The sequenced sample was peripheral blood. J is TRBJ2-6 and V is TRBV28, with 9 bases fitting TRBD1. The CDR3 DNA follows: TGTGCCAGCAGGGGACAGGGAGGTCCTGGGGCCAACGTCCTGACTTTC. Amino acid sequence: CASRGQGGPGANVLTF.